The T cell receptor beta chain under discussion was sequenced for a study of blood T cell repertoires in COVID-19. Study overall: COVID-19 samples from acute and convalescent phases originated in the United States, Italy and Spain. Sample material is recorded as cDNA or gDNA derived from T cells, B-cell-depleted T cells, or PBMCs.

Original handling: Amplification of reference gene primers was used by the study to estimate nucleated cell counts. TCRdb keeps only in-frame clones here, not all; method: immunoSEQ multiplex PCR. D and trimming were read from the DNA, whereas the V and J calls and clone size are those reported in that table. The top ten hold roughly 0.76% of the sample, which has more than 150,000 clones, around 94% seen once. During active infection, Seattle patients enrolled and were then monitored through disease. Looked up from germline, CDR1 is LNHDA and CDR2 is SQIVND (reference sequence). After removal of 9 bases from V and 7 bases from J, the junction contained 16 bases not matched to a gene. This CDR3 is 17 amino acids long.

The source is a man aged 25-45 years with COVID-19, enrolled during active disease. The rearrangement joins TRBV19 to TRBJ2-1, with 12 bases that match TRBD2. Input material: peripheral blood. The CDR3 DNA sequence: TGTGCCAGCTTGACCCGGGCTAGCGGGGGGGATAGGAATGAGCAGTTCTTC. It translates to CASLTRASGGDRNEQFF.